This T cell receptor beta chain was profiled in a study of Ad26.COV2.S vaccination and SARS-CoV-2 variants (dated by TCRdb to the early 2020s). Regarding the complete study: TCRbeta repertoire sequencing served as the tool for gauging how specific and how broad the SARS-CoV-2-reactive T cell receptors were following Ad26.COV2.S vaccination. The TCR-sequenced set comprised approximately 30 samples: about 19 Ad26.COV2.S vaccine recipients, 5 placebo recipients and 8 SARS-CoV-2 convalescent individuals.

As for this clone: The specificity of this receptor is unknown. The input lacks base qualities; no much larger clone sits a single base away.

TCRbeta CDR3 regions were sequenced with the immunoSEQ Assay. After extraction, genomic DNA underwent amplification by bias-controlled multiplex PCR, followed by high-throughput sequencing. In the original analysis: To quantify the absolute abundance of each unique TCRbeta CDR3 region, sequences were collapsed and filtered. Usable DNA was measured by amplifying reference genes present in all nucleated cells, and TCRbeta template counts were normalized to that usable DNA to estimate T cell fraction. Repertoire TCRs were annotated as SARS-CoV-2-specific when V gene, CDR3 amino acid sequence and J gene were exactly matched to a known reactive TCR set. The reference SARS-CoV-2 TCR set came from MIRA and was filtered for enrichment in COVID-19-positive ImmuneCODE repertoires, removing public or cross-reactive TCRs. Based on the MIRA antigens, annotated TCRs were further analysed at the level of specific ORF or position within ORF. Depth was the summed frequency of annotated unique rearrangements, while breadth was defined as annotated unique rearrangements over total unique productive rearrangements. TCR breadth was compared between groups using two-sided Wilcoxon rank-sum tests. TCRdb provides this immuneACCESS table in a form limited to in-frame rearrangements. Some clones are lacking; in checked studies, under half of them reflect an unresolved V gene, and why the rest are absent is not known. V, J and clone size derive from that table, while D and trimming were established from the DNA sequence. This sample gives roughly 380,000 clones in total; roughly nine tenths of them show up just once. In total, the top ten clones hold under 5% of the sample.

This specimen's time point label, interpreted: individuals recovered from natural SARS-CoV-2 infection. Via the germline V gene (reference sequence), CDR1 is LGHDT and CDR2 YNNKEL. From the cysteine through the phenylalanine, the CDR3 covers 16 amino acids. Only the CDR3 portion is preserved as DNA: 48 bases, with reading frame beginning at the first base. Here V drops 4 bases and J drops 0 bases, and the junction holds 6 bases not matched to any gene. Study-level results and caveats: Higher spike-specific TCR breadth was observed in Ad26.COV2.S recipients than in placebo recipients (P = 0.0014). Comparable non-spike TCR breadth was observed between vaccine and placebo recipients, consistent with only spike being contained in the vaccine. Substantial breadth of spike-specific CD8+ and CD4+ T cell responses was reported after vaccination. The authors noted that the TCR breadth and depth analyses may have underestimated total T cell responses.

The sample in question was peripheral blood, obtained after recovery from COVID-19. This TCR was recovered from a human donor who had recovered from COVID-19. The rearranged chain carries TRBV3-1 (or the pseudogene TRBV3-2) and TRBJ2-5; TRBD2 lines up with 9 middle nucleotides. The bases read TGTGCCAGCAGCCTTTTAGCGGGAGCCTACCAAGAGACCCAGTACTTC. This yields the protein CASSLLAGAYQETQYF.